This T cell receptor (beta chain) came from a study of CD4 T cells in relation to SARS-CoV-2 and coronaviruses. Background on the study: Convalescent donors were aged roughly 20 to 75, with median about 40 years. Crossreactive spike epitopes shared across donors were mapped to their HLA restriction.

Trimming removed 7 bases from V and 8 bases from J; junction bases left unmatched: 9. Germline values: CDR1 SGHTA, CDR2 FQGNSA. The CDR3 sequence is 15 residues long. On this clone itself: The antigen remains unidentified.

Here immunoSEQ multiplex PCR was the method, and the copy in TCRdb shows in-frame clones only, minus some. The data hold about 36,000 clones, with more than 65% observed a single time. Whole-study findings and limits: Crossreactive clones expanded significantly less to SARS-CoV-2 than monoreactive clones.

The sample was memory CD4+ T cells from PBMCs, cultured in vitro. V and J are TRBV7-2 and TRBJ2-1; TRBD2 agrees at 12 bases. This TCR was recovered from an adult with COVID-19. This CDR3 is CASTHSSGRDYEQFF. For the CDR3, the DNA is TGTGCCAGCACCCATTCTAGCGGGAGGGACTATGAGCAGTTCTTC.